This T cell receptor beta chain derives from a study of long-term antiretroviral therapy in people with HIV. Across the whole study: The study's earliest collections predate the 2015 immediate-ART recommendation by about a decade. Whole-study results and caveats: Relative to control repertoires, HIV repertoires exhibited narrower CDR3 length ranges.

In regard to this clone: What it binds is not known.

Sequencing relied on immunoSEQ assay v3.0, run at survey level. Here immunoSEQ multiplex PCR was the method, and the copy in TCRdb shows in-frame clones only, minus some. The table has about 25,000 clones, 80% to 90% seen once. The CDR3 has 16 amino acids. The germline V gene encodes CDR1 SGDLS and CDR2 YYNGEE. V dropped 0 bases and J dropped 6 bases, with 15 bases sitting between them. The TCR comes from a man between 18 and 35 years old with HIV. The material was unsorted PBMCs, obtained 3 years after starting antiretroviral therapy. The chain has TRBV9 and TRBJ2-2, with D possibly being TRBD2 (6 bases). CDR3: CASSVDGRKDSGELFF. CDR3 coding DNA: TGTGCCAGCAGCGTAGATGGGAGGAAGGATTCCGGGGAGCTGTTTTTT.